Listed below are T cell receptor beta chains from one sample, sequenced in a study of blood T cells in healthy people across ages. In TCRdb, the 5' RACE reads were re-called with MiXCR into one record per CDR3 protein. The sample holds roughly 730,000 distinct CDR3 sequences, around 50% seen once. Sequenced sample: blood. The receptors derive from a man between 35 and 55 years old in good health. Each CDR3 is given with its conserved first and last residue. Fields, in order: CDR3 DNA, CDR3 protein, clone size, D gene, J gene, V gene. A D gene is named only where the DNA matches it firmly. Not every row has a clone size; where given, it reads once, few, many or a size class.

TGTGCCAGCCAAGAGGGGGTATCGGATGGCTACACCTTC	CASQEGVSDGYTF	.	.	TRBJ1-2	TRBV7-2
TGTGCCAGTAGTACCGTAGAAGGGAACTATCAGCCCCAGCATTTT	CASSTVEGNYQPQHF	many	.	TRBJ1-5	TRBV19
TGTGCCATCAGTGAGTCGTCGAGGGCCCTAGGATCTGGGGCCAACGTCCTGACTTTC	CAISESSRALGSGANVLTF	.	.	TRBJ2-6	TRBV10-3
TGTGCCAGCAGCCAAGGTCTCGGGGGAGGGGTCTACGAGCAGTACTTC	CASSQGLGGGVYEQYF	.	TRBD2	TRBJ2-7	TRBV4-2
TGTGCCAGCAGATTCGGACTAGCGGACACAGATACGCAGTATTTT	CASRFGLADTDTQYF	.	TRBD2	TRBJ2-3	TRBV7-9
TGCGCCAGCAGCTTAATAGCGGGGGAGGAGGAGATCCAGTACTTC	CASSLIAGEEEIQYF	once	TRBD2	TRBJ2-5	TRBV5-1
TGCAGTGCTAGTCCCAAGACAGATACGCAGTATTTT	CSASPKTDTQYF	few	.	TRBJ2-3	TRBV20-1
TGCGCCAGCAGCCATGGGAGGGGTGGGGACAATGAGCAGTACTTC	CASSHGRGGDNEQYF	.	.	TRBJ2-5	TRBV4-3
TGTGCCAGCAGTTTACCCGTGGGACCCAATTCACCCCTCCACTTT	CASSLPVGPNSPLHF	few	.	TRBJ1-6	TRBV28
TGTGCCAGCAGCTTATTCGCACAGATCGACGAGCAGTACTTC	CASSLFAQIDEQYF	few	.	TRBJ2-7	TRBV7-9
TGCGTGGGACAGGGCGGCCAAGAGACCCAGTACTTC	CVGQGGQETQYF	few	TRBD1	TRBJ2-5	TRBV29-1
TGTGCCAGCAGCCAAGGGGGGACTCCCTCCTACGAGCAGTACTTC	CASSQGGTPSYEQYF	.	.	TRBJ2-7	TRBV3-1
TGTGCCAGCAGTTTACAACGACAGGCCTACGAGCAGTACTTC	CASSLQRQAYEQYF	.	.	TRBJ2-7	TRBV6-2/TRBV6-3
TGCAGTGCTAGAGAAGGTGAAGCAGATACGCAGTATTTT	CSAREGEADTQYF	.	.	TRBJ2-3	TRBV20-1
TGCGCCAGCAGCCAAGCGGGGGGTCACTCCTTGGCCGGGGAGCTGTTTTTT	CASSQAGGHSLAGELFF	few	TRBD2	TRBJ2-2	TRBV4-3
TGTGCCAGCAGTAGCAGGGACCCACCCTACGAGCAGTACTTC	CASSSRDPPYEQYF	.	.	TRBJ2-7	TRBV6-1
TGTGCAAGTCGCTTTCGGACTGGACAGTCCAATCAGCCCCAGCATTTT	CASRFRTGQSNQPQHF	.	.	TRBJ1-5	TRBV12-2
TGCGCCAGTGGGCCGGGCAGGGGTTCCTACGAGCAGTACTTC	CASGPGRGSYEQYF	.	.	TRBJ2-7	TRBV5-1
TGTGCCAGCAGCTTCTCACTAGGCTACACAGATACGCAGTATTTT	CASSFSLGYTDTQYF	.	.	TRBJ2-3	TRBV7-8
TGCAGTGCTACCGGGACTAGCGGGAGTTCCTACAATGAGCAGTTCTTC	CSATGTSGSSYNEQFF	.	TRBD2	TRBJ2-1	TRBV20-1
TGTGCCAGCAGCGTAGAGACTAGCGGGAGTGTCAACGAGCAGTACTTC	CASSVETSGSVNEQYF	.	TRBD2	TRBJ2-7	TRBV9
TGTGCCAGCAGCAAAGGAAGACAGAAAGAGACCCAGTACTTC	CASSKGRQKETQYF	.	.	TRBJ2-5	TRBV21-1
TGCGCCAGCAGCCAAGGCCACCTAGCGGGAAGCACAGATACGCAGTATTTT	CASSQGHLAGSTDTQYF	once	TRBD2	TRBJ2-3	TRBV4-3
TGTGCTAGTGGTTTGAGTCACGAGCAGTACTTC	CASGLSHEQYF	.	.	TRBJ2-7	TRBV12-5
TGCGCCAGCAGCCTGGGACACCCGAACACTGAAGCTTTCTTT	CASSLGHPNTEAFF	.	.	TRBJ1-1	TRBV5-1
TGTGCTAGTGGTTTACGGTTTCATGAGCAGTTCTTC	CASGLRFHEQFF	few	.	TRBJ2-1	TRBV12-5